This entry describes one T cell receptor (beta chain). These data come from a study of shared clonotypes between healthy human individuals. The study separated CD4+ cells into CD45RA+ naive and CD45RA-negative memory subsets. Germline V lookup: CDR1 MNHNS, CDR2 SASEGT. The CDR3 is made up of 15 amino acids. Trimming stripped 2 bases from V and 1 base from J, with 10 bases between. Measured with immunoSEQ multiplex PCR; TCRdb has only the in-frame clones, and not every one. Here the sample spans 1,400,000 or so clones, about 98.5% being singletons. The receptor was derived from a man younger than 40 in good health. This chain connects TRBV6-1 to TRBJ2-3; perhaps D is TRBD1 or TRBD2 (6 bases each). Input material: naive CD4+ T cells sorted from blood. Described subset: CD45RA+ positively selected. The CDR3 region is CASSEHREGTDTQYF. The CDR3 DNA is TGTGCCAGCAGTGAACACAGGGAGGGCACAGATACGCAGTATTTT.